This is a list of T cell receptor beta chains from one sample in a study of vaccination effects on CD4 cells after COVID-19. Measured with immunoSEQ multiplex PCR; TCRdb has only the in-frame clones, and not every one. The data show 30,000 or so clones, 72% seen once. No cognate antigen is known for these TCRs. This material consisted of CD4+ T cells from PBMCs cultured with a peptide pool, taken before COVID-19 vaccination. These receptors were obtained from a human donor who had a prior SARS-CoV-2 infection. The CDR3 runs from the conserved cysteine through the conserved F or W. Fields, in order: V gene, D gene, J gene, clone size, CDR3 protein, CDR3 DNA. A D gene is named only where the DNA matches it firmly. Clone size is not always given. Where it is, it says once, few, many or a class for expanded clones.

TRBV4-2	TRBD2	TRBJ2-2	.	CASSQRESGRGSGELFF	TGTGCCAGCAGCCAAAGGGAAAGCGGGAGAGGTTCCGGGGAGCTGTTTTTT
TRBV11-2	TRBD2	TRBJ2-2	.	CASSFTSGSVTGELFF	TGTGCCAGCAGCTTCACTAGCGGGAGTGTTACCGGGGAGCTGTTTTTT
TRBV2	.	TRBJ1-5	.	CASSEALRTTRNQPQHF	TGTGCCAGCAGTGAAGCGTTAAGGACCACCCGCAATCAGCCCCAGCATTTT
TRBV3-1/TRBV3-2	.	TRBJ2-5	.	CANSQVAEETQYF	TGTGCCAACAGCCAAGTGGCAGAAGAGACCCAGTACTTC
TRBV3-1/TRBV3-2	TRBD1	TRBJ2-5	.	CASSRGTGGETQYF	TGTGCCAGCAGCCGAGGGACAGGGGGGGAGACCCAGTACTTC
TRBV3-1/TRBV3-2	.	TRBJ1-1	.	CASSQELGRRAFF	TGTGCCAGCAGCCAAGAATTAGGGAGGAGAGCTTTCTTT
TRBV2	.	TRBJ1-5	.	CASSELGTVGNQPQHF	TGTGCCAGCAGTGAATTAGGTACGGTAGGCAATCAGCCCCAGCATTTT
TRBV19	.	TRBJ2-1	.	CASSIPFGREQFF	TGTGCCAGTAGTATCCCATTCGGACGTGAGCAGTTCTTC
TRBV6-5	.	TRBJ2-7	.	CASSPTFDPYEQYF	TGTGCCAGCAGTCCCACGTTTGATCCCTACGAGCAGTACTTC
TRBV24-1	.	TRBJ2-1	.	CATSDLWPGEGEQFF	TGTGCCACCAGTGATTTGTGGCCGGGAGAAGGTGAGCAGTTCTTC
TRBV5-6	TRBD2	TRBJ2-1	.	CASSVIAGAQEQFF	TGTGCCAGCAGCGTGATAGCGGGAGCACAAGAGCAGTTCTTC
TRBV7-2	.	TRBJ2-7	.	CASSLSSLYEQYF	TGTGCCAGCAGCTTATCGTCTCTCTACGAGCAGTACTTC
TRBV7-9	.	TRBJ1-1	few	CASRRMDGEAFF	TGTGCCAGCAGACGAATGGACGGGGAAGCTTTCTTT
TRBV10-3	.	TRBJ1-2	.	CAISGLGTALFESYGYTF	TGTGCCATCAGTGGACTAGGGACCGCTTTGTTCGAGAGCTATGGCTACACCTTC
TRBV7-9	TRBD2	TRBJ2-5	few	CATQLAEQETQYF	TGTGCCACTCAGCTAGCGGAGCAAGAGACCCAGTACTTC
TRBV25-1	TRBD2	TRBJ2-6	.	CASSEWGRVPGANVLTF	TGTGCCAGCAGTGAATGGGGGAGGGTGCCTGGGGCCAACGTCCTGACTTTC
TRBV27	TRBD2	TRBJ2-1	few	CASSLASGIVDEQFF	TGTGCCAGCAGTTTAGCTAGCGGGATTGTCGATGAGCAGTTCTTC
TRBV5-1	.	TRBJ2-5	.	CASSLTARGETQYF	TGCGCCAGCAGCTTGACGGCTCGGGGAGAGACCCAGTACTTC
TRBV11-2	TRBD2	TRBJ2-7	.	CASSFGGDTYEQYF	TGTGCCAGCAGCTTCGGGGGGGACACCTACGAGCAGTACTTC
TRBV9	.	TRBJ2-3	.	CASSQTRDTQYF	TGTGCCAGCAGTCAGACTCGGGACACGCAGTATTTT
TRBV18	.	TRBJ2-1	.	CASSQLGAEQFF	TGTGCCAGCTCCCAACTAGGAGCTGAGCAGTTCTTC
TRBV4-1	.	TRBJ2-7	.	CASSRRQNYEQYF	TGCGCCAGCAGCCGCAGACAGAACTACGAGCAGTACTTC
TRBV19	TRBD2	TRBJ2-1	.	CASSIDSLAGASYNEQFF	TGTGCCAGTAGTATAGATAGTCTAGCGGGAGCGTCCTACAATGAGCAGTTCTTC
TRBV14	.	TRBJ2-7	few	CASSPKGSRKYF	TGTGCCAGCAGCCCCAAAGGTTCTAGGAAGTACTTC
TRBV28	.	TRBJ1-5	few	CASSQQNQPQHF	TGTGCCAGCAGTCAACAAAATCAGCCCCAGCATTTT
TRBV29-1	.	TRBJ1-4	.	CSVEEGGDEKLFF	TGCAGCGTTGAAGAGGGAGGCGATGAAAAACTGTTTTTT
TRBV18	TRBD1	TRBJ2-5	.	CASSPWTGDLSETQYF	TGTGCCAGCTCACCCTGGACAGGGGACTTATCTGAGACCCAGTACTTC
TRBV5-6	.	TRBJ2-7	.	CASSGGPIQGAYEQYF	TGTGCCAGCAGCGGGGGACCCATTCAAGGGGCCTACGAGCAGTACTTC
TRBV5-5	.	TRBJ1-4	.	CASSETVGEKLFF	TGTGCCAGCAGCGAGACAGTGGGTGAAAAACTGTTTTTT